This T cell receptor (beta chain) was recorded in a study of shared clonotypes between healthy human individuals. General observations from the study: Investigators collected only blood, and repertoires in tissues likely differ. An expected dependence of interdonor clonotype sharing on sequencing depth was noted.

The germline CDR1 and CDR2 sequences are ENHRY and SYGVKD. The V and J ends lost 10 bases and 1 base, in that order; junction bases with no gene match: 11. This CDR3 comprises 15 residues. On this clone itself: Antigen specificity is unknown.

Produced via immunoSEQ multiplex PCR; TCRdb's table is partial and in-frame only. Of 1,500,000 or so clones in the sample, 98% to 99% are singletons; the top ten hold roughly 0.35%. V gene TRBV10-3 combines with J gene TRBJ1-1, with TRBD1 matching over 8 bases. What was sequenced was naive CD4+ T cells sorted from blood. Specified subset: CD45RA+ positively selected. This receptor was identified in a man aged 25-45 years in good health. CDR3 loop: CATGNGQGPNTEAFF. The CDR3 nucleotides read TGTGCCACCGGAAATGGACAGGGCCCGAACACTGAAGCTTTCTTT.